The 7 T cell receptor beta chains below all came from one sample that was sequenced in a study of blood T cell repertoires in COVID-19. Method: immunoSEQ multiplex PCR; TCRdb's copy keeps in-frame clones and lacks some. Among roughly 60,000 clones, 85% were seen once, and the ten largest hold roughly an eighth. Source material: peripheral blood. Receptor source: a human donor in a cohort sampled during active COVID-19.

The genes are TRBV9 and TRBJ2-1, with 9 bases lining up with TRBD1. Germline values: CDR1 SGDLS, CDR2 YYNGEE. The length of the CDR3 is 16 residues. The ends lost 0 bases at V and 6 bases at J; junction bases unmatched: 7. The CDR3 coding sequence is TGTGCCAGCAGCGTAGCACAGGGGGCGCGGAGCAATGAGCAGTTCTTC. Its protein is CASSVAQGARSNEQFF. Together with reference TRBV9 and TRBJ2-1, the CDR3 gives the full variable domain: DSGVTQTPKHLITATGQRVTLRCSPRSGDLSVYWYQQSLDQGLQFLIQYYNGEERAKGNILERFSAQQFPDLHSELNLSSLELGDSALYFCASSVAQGARSNEQFFGPGTRLTVL.

CDR3 DNA sequence: TGTGCCAGCAGTTTGGCAGGGGGCTCTGGAAACACCATATATTTT. The encoded protein is CASSLAGGSGNTIYF. This rearrangement joins TRBV28 to TRBJ1-3, with 7 bases aligning to TRBD1. Trimming took 3 bases from V and 0 from J; bases not matched to a gene: 2. Germline-derived CDR1 and CDR2 are MDHEN and SYDVKM. This CDR3 is 15 amino acids long.

This clone came up a few times. This chain joins TRBV7-2 and TRBJ1-1; D not certain. Trimming cost V 3 bases and J 0 bases, with 5 bases left between them. Germline CDR1 SGHTA, CDR2 FQGNSA. CDR3 length: 13 amino acids. For the CDR3, the DNA is TGTGCCAGCAGCTTGAGGATGAACACTGAAGCTTTCTTT. Translated: CASSLRMNTEAFF. Looking up the rest from reference TRBV7-2 and TRBJ1-1 gives the full variable domain: GAGVSQSPSNKVTEKGKDVELRCDPISGHTALYWYRQSLGQGLEFLIYFQGNSAPDKSGLPSDRFSAERTGGSVSTLTIQRTQQEDSAVYLCASSLRMNTEAFFGQGTRLTVV.

The chain combines TRBV7-2 with TRBJ2-1; 13 positions agree with TRBD2. The CDR3 consists of 15 residues. The germline gives CDR1 SGHTA, CDR2 FQGNSA. V gave up 5 bases and J gave up 9 bases; unmatched junction bases: 7. The CDR3 is CASSPRLAGGSEQFF. The CDR3 DNA follows: TGTGCCAGCAGCCCCCGACTAGCGGGAGGTTCTGAGCAGTTCTTC. Based on the CDR3 plus reference TRBV7-2 and TRBJ2-1, the full variable domain is GAGVSQSPSNKVTEKGKDVELRCDPISGHTALYWYRQSLGQGLEFLIYFQGNSAPDKSGLPSDRFSAERTGGSVSTLTIQRTQQEDSAVYLCASSPRLAGGSEQFFGPGTRLTVL.

This chain's CDR3 is CASSQDRDRDGNTIYF. The CDR3, as DNA: TGTGCCAGCAGCCAAGATCGGGACAGGGATGGAAACACCATATATTTT. The J gene is TRBJ1-3, the V gene TRBV3-1 (or the pseudogene TRBV3-2); TRBD1 agrees at 9 bases. Germline V CDR1 and CDR2: LGHDT, YNNKEL (reference sequence). The V and J ends lost 0 bases and 3 bases, in that order; junction bases with no gene match: 3. This CDR3 spans 16 amino acids.

The V call is TRBV3-1 (or the pseudogene TRBV3-2), the J call TRBJ1-4; TRBD1 aligns across 8 bases. CDR3 length equals 14 residues. The junction had 3 bases not matched to a gene; V was cut back by 1 base and J by 8 bases. Germline V gives CDR1 LGHDT, CDR2 YNNKEL (reference sequence). Here the CDR3 reads CASSQGSGGEKLFF. The CDR3 nucleotides read TGTGCCAGCAGCCAAGGGTCAGGGGGCGAAAAACTGTTTTTT.

In this sample, this clone turned up a few times. The chain employs TRBV5-5 and TRBJ2-3; 8 bases map to TRBD2. Unmatched junction bases numbered 5, after V lost 6 bases and J lost 5 bases. Germline lookup yields CDR1 SGHKS and CDR2 YYEKEE (reference sequence). This CDR3 has 13 amino acids. The DNA for the CDR3 is TGTGCCAGCACAGCGGGAGTTGTAGATACGCAGTATTTT. As protein: CASTAGVVDTQYF.